The rows below give T cell receptor beta chains drawn from one sample of a study of response to subunit inactivated influenza vaccine. TCRdb re-called the RT-PCR reads with MiXCR, one entry per CDR3 protein. The repertoire holds about 180,000 distinct CDR3 sequences, about 9% seen once, with about a tenth in the top ten. The source was non-naive T cells sorted from PBMCs, collected on the day of vaccination. These receptors were taken from a middle-aged man who received an inactivated influenza vaccine. Both conserved end residues are part of each CDR3. Fields, in order: CDR3 DNA, CDR3 protein, J gene, V gene, clone size, D gene. A D gene is named only where the DNA matches it firmly. Where a row states a size, it is once, few, many or the class of an expanded clone; other rows omit it.

TGCAGTGCTAGTCCCGCCCGGGACTCTTACGAGCAGTACTTC,CSASPARDSYEQYF,TRBJ2-7,TRBV20-1,many,-
TGTGCCAGCAGCTTATGGAACAATGAGCAGTTCTTC,CASSLWNNEQFF,TRBJ2-1,TRBV7-2,-,-
TGCGCCAGCAGCCAGGACAACCCCAATGAAAAACTGTTTTTT,CASSQDNPNEKLFF,TRBJ1-4,TRBV5-1,many,-
TGTGCCAGCAGTTCGACAGGGAGTGATGAGACCCAGTACTTC,CASSSTGSDETQYF,TRBJ2-5,TRBV27,many,TRBD1
TGTGCCAGCAGCTCGGCCAATCAGCCCCAGCATTTT,CASSSANQPQHF,TRBJ1-5,TRBV7-2,many,-
TGTGCCAGCAGCCCCCCGAGCCTAAGGGAGCAGTACTTC,CASSPPSLREQYF,TRBJ2-7,TRBV3-1,-,-
TGTGCCAGCAGTTCCTTACAGGGCTTGAGCTATGGCTACACCTTC,CASSSLQGLSYGYTF,TRBJ1-2,TRBV27,-,-
TGTGCCAGCAGCCCCCTGACAACTAGCACAGATACGCAGTATTTT,CASSPLTTSTDTQYF,TRBJ2-3,TRBV5-4,few,-
TGTGCCAGTAGTATAGCCGCCGGGATTCCCAAAAACATTCAGTACTTC,CASSIAAGIPKNIQYF,TRBJ2-4,TRBV19,few,-
TGTGCCAGCAGCCCGGGACCGGTCGGGGCCCAGTACTTC,CASSPGPVGAQYF,TRBJ2-5,TRBV7-9,many,-
TGTGCCAGCAGCTCTAATGCGGGAGCAGAGACCCAGTACTTC,CASSSNAGAETQYF,TRBJ2-5,TRBV7-2,many,TRBD2
TGTGCCAGCAGCTTGGTAGCGGGTTCTTACAATGAGCAGTTCTTC,CASSLVAGSYNEQFF,TRBJ2-1,TRBV5-5,many,TRBD2
TGTGCCTGGAGAAGACTAGCGATACCCGGGGAGCTGTTTTTT,CAWRRLAIPGELFF,TRBJ2-2,TRBV30,few,TRBD2
TGTGCCAGTAGACCGGGACAGGGGGGCACCGGGGAGCTGTTTTTT,CASRPGQGGTGELFF,TRBJ2-2,TRBV19,many,TRBD1
TGCGCCAGCAGCTTGGGACAGACTAATTCACCCCTCCACTTT,CASSLGQTNSPLHF,TRBJ1-6,TRBV5-1,few,-
TGTGCCACCCGGAGTGCCAGCTCCTATAATTCACCCCTCCACTTT,CATRSASSYNSPLHF,TRBJ1-6,TRBV28,-,-
TGCGCCAGCAGCTTTGGGACTCCGGGGAGGGAGACCCAGTACTTC,CASSFGTPGRETQYF,TRBJ2-5,TRBV5-1,-,-
TGTGCCAGCTCACCACCGGGAAAGAAAGATACGCAGTATTTT,CASSPPGKKDTQYF,TRBJ2-3,TRBV18,few,-
TGTGCCAGCAGCCTGACTAGCGGACCCCCCACAGATACGCAGTATTTT,CASSLTSGPPTDTQYF,TRBJ2-3,TRBV9,-,TRBD2
TGCAGTGCTTCGAAGACTAGCGGGAGGGCCGGCGGGAGAAACATTCAGTACTTC,CSASKTSGRAGGRNIQYF,TRBJ2-4,TRBV20-1,-,TRBD2
TGTGCCAGCAGCCCGACGTTATTCTCCTACGAGCAGTACTTC,CASSPTLFSYEQYF,TRBJ2-7,TRBV14,-,-
TGCAGTGCGGGGGCACAGGGGCAATATGGCTACACCTTC,CSAGAQGQYGYTF,TRBJ1-2,TRBV20-1,many,TRBD1
TGTGCCTGGAGTGCGGGGACAGGGAATGAAAAACTGTTTTTT,CAWSAGTGNEKLFF,TRBJ1-4,TRBV30,few,TRBD1
TGTGCCAGCACCCAACTATCGGGACTTTCAAATGAGCAGTTCTTC,CASTQLSGLSNEQFF,TRBJ2-1,TRBV12-3/TRBV12-4,many,-
TGTGCCACCAGCAGCCTTCGGGGGACTAGCGGTAATGAGCAGTTCTTC,CATSSLRGTSGNEQFF,TRBJ2-1,TRBV15,few,TRBD2
TGTGCCACCCGCCAAACATTGTTGGAAGGGACTAGCGGGAGGAGGAATGAGCAGTTCTTC,CATRQTLLEGTSGRRNEQFF,TRBJ2-1,TRBV6-2/TRBV6-3,-,TRBD2
TGCGCCAGCAGCGAAACTAGCGGGAGTAACAATGAGCAGTTCTTC,CASSETSGSNNEQFF,TRBJ2-1,TRBV5-1,many,TRBD2
TGTGCCAGCAGTGATGAGATGTGGATGCGGAATCAGCCCCAGCATTTT,CASSDEMWMRNQPQHF,TRBJ1-5,TRBV2,many,-